This passage covers 5 T cell receptor beta chains from one sample sequenced in a study of blood T cell repertoires in COVID-19. The assay was immunoSEQ multiplex PCR, and TCRdb's table has in-frame clones only and misses some. The profile shows around 300,000 clones, around 92% of them singletons. The source material was PBMCs or T cells enriched from blood (not recorded which). All receptors come from a young woman who had recovered from COVID-19.

The gene calls are TRBV27 and TRBJ2-1, with TRBD1 matching 8 bases. V trimming: 2 bases; J trimming: 2 bases; junction bases outside the gene matches: 5. Germline-derived CDR1 and CDR2 are MNHEY and SMNVEV (reference sequence). The CDR3 is 16 amino acids. CDR3 loop: CASSLTTGVTYNEQFF. The CDR3 DNA is TGTGCCAGCAGTTTAACGACAGGGGTCACCTACAATGAGCAGTTCTTC.

This chain joins TRBV6-5 and TRBJ1-1, with 8 bases that match TRBD1. The CDR3 loop spans 12 amino acids. Germline loops: CDR1 MNHEY, CDR2 SVGAGI. V gave up 10 bases and J gave up 4 bases; unmatched junction bases: 5. This CDR3 is CATKDRATEAFF. In DNA form, the CDR3 reads TGTGCCACCAAGGACAGGGCCACTGAAGCTTTCTTT.

CDR3 sequence: CASSEWGPNQPQHF. The CDR3 DNA sequence: TGTGCCAGCAGTGAATGGGGGCCCAATCAGCCCCAGCATTTT. This chain joins TRBV25-1 and TRBJ1-5; tentative D call: TRBD1 (6 bases). CDR3 length equals 14 residues. Looked up from germline, CDR1 is MGHDK and CDR2 is SYGVNS. V lost 1 base, J lost 3 bases, and 7 bases lay in between.

The rearrangement links TRBV5-4 to TRBJ2-3; tentatively, D is TRBD2 (6 bases). Trimming took 0 bases from V and 0 from J, leaving 8 bases between them. The CDR3 length is 15 residues. The germline V gene encodes CDR1 SGHNT and CDR2 YYREEE (reference sequence). This CDR3 reads CASSLGGASTDTQYF. CDR3 DNA: TGTGCCAGCAGCTTGGGCGGGGCTAGCACAGATACGCAGTATTTT.

V is TRBV19 and J is TRBJ1-5; possible D gene TRBD1, 6 bases. V lost 7 bases, J lost 6 bases, and 13 bases lay in between. Germline CDR1 reads LNHDA; CDR2 reads SQIVND (reference sequence). The CDR3 loop spans 13 amino acids. Here the CDR3 DNA reads TGTGCCAGTATAGGGGGTCGGGGTCAGCCCCAGCATTTT. Translated: CASIGGRGQPQHF.